This T cell receptor (beta chain) is drawn from a study of OX40 agonist ivuxolimab in advanced cancers. About the study: The diagnoses of dose-escalation patients were hepatocellular carcinoma, melanoma, renal cell or head and neck cancer. Study-wide points: Expanded peripheral T cells had an undetermined antigen specificity. Both blood CD4+ and CD8+ T cells showed clonal growth by week 6 at 0.1 to 3.0 mg/kg.

Clones were read by immunoSEQ multiplex PCR, and TCRdb kept only the in-frame ones, dropping some. The data hold approximately 13,000 clones, with around three quarters observed a single time. CDR3 length: 13 residues. Trimming took 8 bases from V and 1 from J, leaving 9 bases between them. CDR1 SEHNR and CDR2 FQNEAQ come from the germline V gene (reference sequence). With regard to this clone: No antigen is known for it.

V gene TRBV7-9 combines with J gene TRBJ2-4, with a tentative D call TRBD1 (5 bases). Sequencing was performed on CD4+ or CD8+ T cells sorted from blood, taken in a trial of the OX40 agonist ivuxolimab. The TCR comes from an adult with an advanced solid tumor such as melanoma, head and neck, liver or kidney cancer. The CDR3 DNA reads TGTGCCAGCCAGGGTTTGGCCAAAAACATTCAGTACTTC. This codes for CASQGLAKNIQYF.